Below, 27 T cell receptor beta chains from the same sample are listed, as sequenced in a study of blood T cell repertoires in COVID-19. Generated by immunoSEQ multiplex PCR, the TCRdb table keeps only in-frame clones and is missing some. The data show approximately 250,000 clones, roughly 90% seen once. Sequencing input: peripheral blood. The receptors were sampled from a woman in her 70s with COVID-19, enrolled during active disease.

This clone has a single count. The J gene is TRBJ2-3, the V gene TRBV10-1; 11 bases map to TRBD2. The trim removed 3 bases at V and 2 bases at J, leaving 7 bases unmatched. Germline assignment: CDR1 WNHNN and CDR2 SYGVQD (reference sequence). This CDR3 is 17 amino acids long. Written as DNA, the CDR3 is TGCGCCAGCAGTGAATTGGTAGCGGGGGGGTCCACAGATACGCAGTATTTT. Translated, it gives CASSELVAGGSTDTQYF.

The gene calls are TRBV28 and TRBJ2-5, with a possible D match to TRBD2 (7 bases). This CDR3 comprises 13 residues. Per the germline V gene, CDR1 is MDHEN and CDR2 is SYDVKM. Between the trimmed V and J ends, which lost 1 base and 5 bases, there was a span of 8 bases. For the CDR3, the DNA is TGTGCCAGCAGTTTATCGGGGGGCGAGACCCAGTACTTC. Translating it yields CASSLSGGETQYF. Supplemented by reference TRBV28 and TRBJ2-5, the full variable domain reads DVKVTQSSRYLVKRTGEKVFLECVQDMDHENMFWYRQDPGLGLRLIYFSYDVKMKEKGDIPEGYSVSREKKERFSLILESASTNQTSMYLCASSLSGGETQYFGPGTRLLVL.

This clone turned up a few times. The CDR3 DNA follows: TGCGCCAGCAGCTTGGGGAGGGACACTGAAGCTTTCTTT. Translated, it gives CASSLGRDTEAFF. The gene calls are TRBV5-1 and TRBJ1-1; no firm D call. The CDR3 is 13 amino acids. From germline, CDR1 is SGHRS and CDR2 YFSETQ. V lost 0 bases and J 3 bases, leaving 6 bases between the germline ends. Full variable domain (rest looked up from reference TRBV5-1 and TRBJ1-1): KAGVTQTPRYLIKTRGQQVTLSCSPISGHRSVSWYQQTPGQGLQFLFEYFSETQRNKGNFPGRFSGRQFSNSRSEMNVSTLELGDSALYLCASSLGRDTEAFFGQGTRLTVV.

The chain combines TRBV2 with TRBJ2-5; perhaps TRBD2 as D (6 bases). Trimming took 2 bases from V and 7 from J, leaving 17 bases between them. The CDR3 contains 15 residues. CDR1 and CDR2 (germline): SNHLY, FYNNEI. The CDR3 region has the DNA TGTGCCAGCAGTGAACGGGCAGGGAGGTATACGACCCAGTACTTC. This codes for CASSERAGRYTTQYF.

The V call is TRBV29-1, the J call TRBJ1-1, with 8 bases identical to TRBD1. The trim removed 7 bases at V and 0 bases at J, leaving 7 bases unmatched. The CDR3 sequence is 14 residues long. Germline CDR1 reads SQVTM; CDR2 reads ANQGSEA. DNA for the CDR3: TGCAGCGCGGAAGACAGGGGACTGAACACTGAAGCTTTCTTT. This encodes CSAEDRGLNTEAFF.

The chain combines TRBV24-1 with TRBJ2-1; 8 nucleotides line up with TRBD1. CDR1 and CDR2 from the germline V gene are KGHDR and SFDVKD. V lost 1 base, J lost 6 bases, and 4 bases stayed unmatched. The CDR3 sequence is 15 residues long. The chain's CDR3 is CATSDFGQGPNEQFF. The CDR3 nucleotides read TGTGCCACCAGTGATTTTGGACAGGGACCCAATGAGCAGTTCTTC.

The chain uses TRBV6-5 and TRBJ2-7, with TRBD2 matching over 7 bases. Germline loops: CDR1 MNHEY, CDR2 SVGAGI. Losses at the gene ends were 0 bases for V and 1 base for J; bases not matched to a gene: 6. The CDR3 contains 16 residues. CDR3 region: CASSYSASGTSYEQYF. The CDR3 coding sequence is TGTGCCAGCAGTTACTCGGCTAGCGGAACTTCCTACGAGCAGTACTTC.

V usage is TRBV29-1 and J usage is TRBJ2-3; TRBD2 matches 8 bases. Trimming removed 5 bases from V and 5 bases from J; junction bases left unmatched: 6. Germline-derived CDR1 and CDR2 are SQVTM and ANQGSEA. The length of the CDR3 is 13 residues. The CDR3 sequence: CSVKAGGVDTQYF. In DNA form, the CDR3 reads TGCAGCGTTAAGGCGGGGGGCGTAGATACGCAGTATTTT.

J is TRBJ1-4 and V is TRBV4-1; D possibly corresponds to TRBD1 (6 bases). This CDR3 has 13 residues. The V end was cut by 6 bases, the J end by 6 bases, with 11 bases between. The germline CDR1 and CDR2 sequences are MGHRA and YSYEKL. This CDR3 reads CASRQGFDEKLFF. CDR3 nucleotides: TGCGCCAGCAGACAGGGTTTCGATGAAAAACTGTTTTTT.

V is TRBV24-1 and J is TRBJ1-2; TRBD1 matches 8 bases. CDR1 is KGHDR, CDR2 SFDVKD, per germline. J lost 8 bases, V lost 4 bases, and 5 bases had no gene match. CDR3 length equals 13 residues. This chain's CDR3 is CATSDRGQEGYTF. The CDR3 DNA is TGTGCCACCAGTGACCGGGGACAGGAAGGCTACACCTTC.

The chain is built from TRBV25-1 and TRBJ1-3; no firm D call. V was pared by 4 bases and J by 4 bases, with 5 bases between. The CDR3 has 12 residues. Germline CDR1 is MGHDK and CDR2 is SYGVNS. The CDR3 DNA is TGTGCCAGCAGTGCACTAGGAAACACCATATATTTT. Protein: CASSALGNTIYF.

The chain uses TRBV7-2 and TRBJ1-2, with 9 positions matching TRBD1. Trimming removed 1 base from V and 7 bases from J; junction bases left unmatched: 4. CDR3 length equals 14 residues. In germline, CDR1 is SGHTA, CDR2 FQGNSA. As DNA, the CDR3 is TGTGCCAGCAGCTTAGAGGGGACAGGGTTTGGCTACACCTTC. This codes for CASSLEGTGFGYTF.

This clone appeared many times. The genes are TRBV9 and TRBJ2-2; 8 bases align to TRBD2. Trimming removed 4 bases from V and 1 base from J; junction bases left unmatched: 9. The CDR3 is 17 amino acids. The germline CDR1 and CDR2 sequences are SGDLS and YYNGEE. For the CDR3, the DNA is TGTGCCAGCAGCCACGGGAGGGTAGCGGGGAACACCGGGGAGCTGTTTTTT. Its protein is CASSHGRVAGNTGELFF.

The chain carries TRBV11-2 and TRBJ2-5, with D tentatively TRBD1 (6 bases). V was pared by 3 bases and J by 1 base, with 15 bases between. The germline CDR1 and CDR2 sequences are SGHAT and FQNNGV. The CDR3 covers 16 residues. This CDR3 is CASSFGTLVFQETQYF. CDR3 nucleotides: TGTGCCAGCAGCTTCGGGACACTCGTATTCCAAGAGACCCAGTACTTC.

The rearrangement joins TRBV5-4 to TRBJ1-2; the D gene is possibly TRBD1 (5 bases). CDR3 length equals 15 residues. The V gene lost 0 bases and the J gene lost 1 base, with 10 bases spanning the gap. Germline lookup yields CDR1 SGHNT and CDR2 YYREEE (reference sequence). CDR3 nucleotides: TGTGCCAGCAGCTTGGCCACAGGATATAACTATGGCTACACCTTC. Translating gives CASSLATGYNYGYTF.

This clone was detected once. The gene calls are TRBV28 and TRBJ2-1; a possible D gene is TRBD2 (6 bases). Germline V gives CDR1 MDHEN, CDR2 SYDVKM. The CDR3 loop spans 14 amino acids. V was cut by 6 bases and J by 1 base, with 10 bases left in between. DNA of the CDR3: TGTGCCAGCAGGGGACGGGGGTCCTACAATGAGCAGTTCTTC. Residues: CASRGRGSYNEQFF. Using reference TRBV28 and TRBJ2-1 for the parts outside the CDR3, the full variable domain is DVKVTQSSRYLVKRTGEKVFLECVQDMDHENMFWYRQDPGLGLRLIYFSYDVKMKEKGDIPEGYSVSREKKERFSLILESASTNQTSMYLCASRGRGSYNEQFFGPGTRLTVL.

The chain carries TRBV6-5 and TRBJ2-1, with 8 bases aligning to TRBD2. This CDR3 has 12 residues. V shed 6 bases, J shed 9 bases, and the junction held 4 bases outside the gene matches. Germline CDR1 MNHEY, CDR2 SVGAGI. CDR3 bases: TGTGCCAGCAGCCGGGGGGGGTCTGAGCAGTTCTTC. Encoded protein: CASSRGGSEQFF.

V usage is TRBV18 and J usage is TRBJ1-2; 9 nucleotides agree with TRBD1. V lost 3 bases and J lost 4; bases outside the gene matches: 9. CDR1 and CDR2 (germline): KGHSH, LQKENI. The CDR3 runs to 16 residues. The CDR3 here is CASSPGRDRDIYGYTF. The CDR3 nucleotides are TGTGCCAGCTCACCGGGCCGGGACAGGGATATCTATGGCTACACCTTC. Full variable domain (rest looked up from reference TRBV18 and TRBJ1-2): NAGVMQNPRHLVRRRGQEARLRCSPMKGHSHVYWYRQLPEEGLKFMVYLQKENIIDESGMPKERFSAEFPKEGPSILRIQQVVRGDSAAYFCASSPGRDRDIYGYTFGSGTRLTVV.

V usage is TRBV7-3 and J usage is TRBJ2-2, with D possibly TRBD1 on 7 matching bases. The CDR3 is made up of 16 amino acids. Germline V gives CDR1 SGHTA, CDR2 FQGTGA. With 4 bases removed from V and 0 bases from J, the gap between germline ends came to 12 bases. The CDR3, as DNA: TGTGCCAGCAGCTACGGCGGGACAGCGAACACCGGGGAGCTGTTTTTT. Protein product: CASSYGGTANTGELFF.

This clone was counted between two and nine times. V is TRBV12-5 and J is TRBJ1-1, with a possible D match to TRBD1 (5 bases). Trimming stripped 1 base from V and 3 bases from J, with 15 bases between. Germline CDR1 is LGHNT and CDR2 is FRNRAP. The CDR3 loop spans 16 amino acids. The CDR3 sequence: CASGLGIYGADTEAFF. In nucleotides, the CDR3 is TGTGCTAGTGGTTTGGGAATTTATGGGGCGGACACTGAAGCTTTCTTT.

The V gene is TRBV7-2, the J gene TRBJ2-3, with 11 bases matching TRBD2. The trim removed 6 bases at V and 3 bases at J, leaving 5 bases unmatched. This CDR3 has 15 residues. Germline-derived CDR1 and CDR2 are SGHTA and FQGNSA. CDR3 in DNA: TGTGCCAGCAGTTATAGCGGGGGGGCAACAGATACGCAGTATTTT. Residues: CASSYSGGATDTQYF.

This CDR3 is CASSPVGGVGQPQHF. The CDR3 nucleotides are TGTGCCAGCTCACCTGTGGGGGGAGTGGGACAGCCCCAGCATTTT. The rearrangement joins TRBV18 to TRBJ1-5; TRBD1 might be the D (5 bases). With 3 bases removed from V and 7 bases from J, the gap between germline ends came to 16 bases. The V gene's germline CDR1 is KGHSH and CDR2 LQKENI. This CDR3 spans 15 amino acids.

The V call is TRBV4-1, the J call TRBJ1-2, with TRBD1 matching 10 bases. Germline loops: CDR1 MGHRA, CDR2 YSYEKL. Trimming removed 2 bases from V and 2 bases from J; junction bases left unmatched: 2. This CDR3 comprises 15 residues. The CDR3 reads CASSQRTGGNYGYTF. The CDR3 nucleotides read TGCGCCAGCAGCCAACGGACAGGGGGAAACTATGGCTACACCTTC.

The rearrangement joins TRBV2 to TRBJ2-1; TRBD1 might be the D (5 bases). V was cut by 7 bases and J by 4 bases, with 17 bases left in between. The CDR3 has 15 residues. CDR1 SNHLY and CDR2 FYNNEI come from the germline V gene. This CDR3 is CASKIGQGRYNEQFF. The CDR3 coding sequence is TGTGCCAGCAAGATAGGGCAGGGCAGATACAATGAGCAGTTCTTC.

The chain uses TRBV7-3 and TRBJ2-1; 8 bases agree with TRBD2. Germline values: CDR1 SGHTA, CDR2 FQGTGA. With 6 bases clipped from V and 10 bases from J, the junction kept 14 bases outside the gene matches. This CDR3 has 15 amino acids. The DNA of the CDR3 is TGTGCCAGCAGTCTTTTAGGGACTAGAGGTGACGAGCAGTTCTTC. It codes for CASSLLGTRGDEQFF.

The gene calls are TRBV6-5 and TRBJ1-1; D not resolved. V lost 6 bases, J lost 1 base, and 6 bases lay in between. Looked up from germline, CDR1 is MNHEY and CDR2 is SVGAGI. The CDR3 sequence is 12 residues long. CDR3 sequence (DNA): TGTGCCAGCAGGGCTGGGAACACTGAAGCTTTCTTT. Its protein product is CASRAGNTEAFF.

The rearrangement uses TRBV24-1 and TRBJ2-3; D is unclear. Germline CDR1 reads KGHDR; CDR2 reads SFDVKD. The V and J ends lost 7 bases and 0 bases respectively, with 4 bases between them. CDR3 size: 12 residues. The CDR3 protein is CATSSSTDTQYF. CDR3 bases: TGTGCCACCAGCTCTAGCACAGATACGCAGTATTTT.